This TCR beta chain was found in a study of blood T cell repertoires in COVID-19. On the study more broadly: There were acute and convalescent COVID-19 samples, and they came from the United States, Italy and Spain. T cells, B-cell-depleted T cells, or PBMCs supplied cDNA or gDNA.

The CDR3 is 17 amino acids. The junction had 15 bases not matched to a gene; V was cut back by 3 bases and J by 9 bases. Authors' processing steps: The authors estimated nucleated cell counts from reference gene primer amplification. Method: immunoSEQ multiplex PCR; TCRdb's copy keeps in-frame clones and lacks some. Clonal size and the V and J genes are those of that table, whereas D and trimming came from the DNA. This table holds around 160,000 clones, around 80% found once. This clone appeared a few times. The source is a man in his sixties with active or convalescent COVID-19. The sequenced material came from peripheral blood. The V call is TRBV6-7, the J call TRBJ1-2; 11 bases align to TRBD1. TRBV6-7 is identified as an open reading frame with a role that is uncertain. The CDR3 region is CASSYGQGALPIYSYTF. The CDR3, as DNA: TGTGCCAGCAGTTATGGACAGGGGGCGCTTCCCATATATAGCTACACCTTC.